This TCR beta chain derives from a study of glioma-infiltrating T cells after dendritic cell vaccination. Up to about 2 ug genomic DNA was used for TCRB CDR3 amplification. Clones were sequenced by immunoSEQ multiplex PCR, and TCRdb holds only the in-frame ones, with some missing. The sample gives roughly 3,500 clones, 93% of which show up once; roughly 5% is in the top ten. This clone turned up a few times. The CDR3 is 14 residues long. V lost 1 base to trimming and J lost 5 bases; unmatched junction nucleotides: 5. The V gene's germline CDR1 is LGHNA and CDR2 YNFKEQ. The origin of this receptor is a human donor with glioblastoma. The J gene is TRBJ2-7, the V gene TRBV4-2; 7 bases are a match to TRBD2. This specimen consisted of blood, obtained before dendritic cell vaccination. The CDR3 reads CASSQAAGRDEQYF. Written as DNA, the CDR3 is TGTGCCAGCAGCCAAGCGGCAGGGAGGGACGAGCAGTACTTC.